Listed below are T cell receptor beta chains from one sample, sequenced in a study of blood T cell repertoires in COVID-19. Sequencing was performed with immunoSEQ multiplex PCR; in TCRdb, only in-frame clones are kept and a portion is missing. The sample shows tens of thousands of clones, around 80% of them seen only once. Sequencing was carried out using peripheral blood. These receptors were taken from a man in his fifties with active or convalescent COVID-19. The CDR3 runs from the conserved cysteine through the conserved F or W. A D gene is named only where the DNA matches it firmly. The listing skips clone size in some rows; elsewhere it reads once, few, many or a size class.

CDR3,DNA,V,size,D,J
CASSEALSSGTQYF,TGTGCCAGCAGTGAAGCGCTTTCAAGCGGTACGCAGTATTTT,TRBV2,once,.,TRBJ2-3
CASSFQTTNTEAFF,TGCGCCAGCAGCTTTCAGACAACGAACACTGAAGCTTTCTTT,TRBV5-1,.,.,TRBJ1-1
CASSPPGTDTQYF,TGTGCCAGCAGCCCCCCAGGTACAGATACGCAGTATTTT,TRBV7-9,few,.,TRBJ2-3
CASSVASQGNQPQHF,TGTGCCAGCAGCGTGGCGTCCCAGGGGAATCAGCCCCAGCATTTT,TRBV5-8,.,.,TRBJ1-5
CASSKGDGANVLTF,TGTGCCAGCAGTAAGGGAGACGGGGCCAACGTCCTGACTTTC,TRBV2,.,.,TRBJ2-6
CASSLPGQGWETQYF,TGTGCCAGCAGCTTACCGGGACAGGGTTGGGAGACCCAGTACTTC,TRBV7-8,.,TRBD1,TRBJ2-5
CASSLAGGGSNQPQHF,TGTGCCAGCAGTTTAGCAGGGGGCGGAAGCAATCAGCCCCAGCATTTT,TRBV28,.,TRBD1,TRBJ1-5
CAISESIDRINEQFF,TGTGCCATCAGTGAGTCGATTGACAGGATCAATGAGCAGTTCTTC,TRBV10-3,.,.,TRBJ2-1
CASSPGFADYEQYF,TGTGCCAGCAGCCCCGGCTTTGCGGATTACGAGCAGTACTTC,TRBV7-9,.,.,TRBJ2-7
CASSFEGSAYNEQFF,TGTGCCAGCAGCTTTGAAGGTAGCGCCTACAATGAGCAGTTCTTC,TRBV5-6,.,.,TRBJ2-1
CASSSGTPHIYATNEKLFF,TGTGCCAGCAGCTCCGGGACACCTCACATTTATGCAACTAATGAAAAACTGTTTTTT,TRBV7-2,few,.,TRBJ1-4
CASSERTGLNYGYTF,TGTGCCAGCAGTGAAAGGACAGGGTTGAACTATGGCTACACCTTC,TRBV2,.,TRBD1,TRBJ1-2
CASIDRGVQDTQYF,TGTGCCAGCATCGACAGGGGGGTACAAGATACGCAGTATTTT,TRBV27,.,TRBD1,TRBJ2-3
CASSIPPGEAFF,TGTGCCAGCAGCATCCCCCCGGGTGAAGCTTTCTTT,TRBV11-3,.,.,TRBJ1-1
CASGRTGGNQPQHF,TGTGCCAGTGGACGGACAGGGGGAAATCAGCCCCAGCATTTT,TRBV19,.,TRBD1,TRBJ1-5
CASSFSGGPTDTQYF,TGTGCCAGCAGCTTTAGCGGGGGGCCCACAGATACGCAGTATTTT,TRBV11-3,.,TRBD2,TRBJ2-3
CASRRTGGYTGELFF,TGTGCCAGTAGGAGGACAGGGGGCTACACCGGGGAGCTGTTTTTT,TRBV19,.,TRBD1,TRBJ2-2
CATSDQDRVRINEQFF,TGTGCCACCAGTGACCAGGACAGGGTGAGAATCAATGAGCAGTTCTTC,TRBV24-1,once,TRBD1,TRBJ2-1
CASSYERDTNTEAFF,TGTGCCAGCAGTTACGAGCGGGATACTAACACTGAAGCTTTCTTT,TRBV6-6,.,.,TRBJ1-1
CASSQVGGSSGNTIYF,TGCGCCAGCAGCCAAGTTGGGGGCAGCTCTGGAAACACCATATATTTT,TRBV4-1,.,.,TRBJ1-3
CASSVSGSGNTIYF,TGTGCCAGCAGCGTTTCGGGGTCAGGAAACACCATATATTTT,TRBV9,.,.,TRBJ1-3
CASSLTTGSGNTIYF,TGTGCCAGCAGCTTAACCACAGGCTCTGGAAACACCATATATTTT,TRBV7-9,.,.,TRBJ1-3
CASSLQQGYGYTF,TGTGCCAGCAGTTTACAACAGGGCTATGGCTACACCTTC,TRBV27,.,.,TRBJ1-2
CASSSGQGDYGYTF,TGTGCCAGCAGCTCCGGACAGGGGGACTATGGCTACACCTTC,TRBV28,.,TRBD1,TRBJ1-2
CASSLEAADEQFF,TGTGCCAGCAGCTTAGAGGCGGCAGACGAGCAGTTCTTC,TRBV7-9,.,.,TRBJ2-1
CASSLGQGRTEAFF,TGTGCCAGCAGTCTGGGACAGGGGAGGACTGAAGCTTTCTTT,TRBV3-1/TRBV3-2,few,TRBD1,TRBJ1-1
CASSSNSQPGANVLTF,TGTGCCAGCAGCTCAAACAGTCAACCTGGGGCCAACGTCCTGACTTTC,TRBV5-5,.,.,TRBJ2-6
CASSPTGSQLETQYF,TGTGCCAGCAGTCCTACAGGGTCACAACTAGAGACCCAGTACTTC,TRBV6-5,.,.,TRBJ2-5
CASSFRGSIQYF,TGTGCCAGCAGTTTTCGGGGGAGCATTCAGTACTTC,TRBV12-3/TRBV12-4,many,.,TRBJ2-4
CASSNGQDKYF,TGTGCCAGCAGCAACGGGCAGGACAAGTACTTC,TRBV21-1,.,.,TRBJ2-7
CASLHSSYEQYF,TGTGCCAGCCTGCACAGTTCCTACGAGCAGTACTTC,TRBV6-5,few,.,TRBJ2-7
CASSPDRESTVISNQPQHF,TGTGCCAGCAGCCCAGACCGGGAGTCCACCGTTATTAGCAATCAGCCCCAGCATTTT,TRBV5-4,.,.,TRBJ1-5
CASSIGRVSYGYTF,TGTGCCAGTAGTATTGGCAGGGTTTCCTATGGCTACACCTTC,TRBV19,.,.,TRBJ1-2
CASSRQGDTEAFF,TGTGCCAGTAGTCGTCAGGGTGACACTGAAGCTTTCTTT,TRBV19,.,.,TRBJ1-1
CASSLLVAGGTEQYF,TGTGCCAGCAGTTTATTGGTGGCGGGGGGGACCGAGCAGTACTTC,TRBV28,.,TRBD2,TRBJ2-7
CAVTTGNTYEQYF,TGTGCCGTAACGACAGGGAACACCTACGAGCAGTACTTC,TRBV5-3,.,TRBD1,TRBJ2-7
CASSLSGYRNTEAFF,TGTGCCAGCAGTTTGTCAGGGTACCGGAACACTGAAGCTTTCTTT,TRBV27,.,.,TRBJ1-1
CASKQGPSTDTQYF,TGTGCCAGTAAACAGGGGCCCAGCACAGATACGCAGTATTTT,TRBV18,.,TRBD1,TRBJ2-3
CASSQERGTNEKLFF,TGTGCCAGCAGCCAAGAAAGAGGGACTAATGAAAAACTGTTTTTT,TRBV4-2,.,.,TRBJ1-4
CASSLPPGGLRETQYF,TGTGCCAGCAGCTTACCCCCAGGGGGTCTCCGAGAGACCCAGTACTTC,TRBV7-9,.,TRBD1,TRBJ2-5
CASSLSGGRLGNTIYF,TGTGCCAGCAGCCTCTCTGGAGGGAGGTTGGGAAACACCATATATTTT,TRBV5-6,.,.,TRBJ1-3